This T cell receptor (beta chain) was identified in a study of T cell responses to AZD1222 COVID-19 vaccine. Per germline, CDR1 MDHEN and CDR2 SYDVKM. The V gene end was trimmed by 2 bases and the J gene end by 8 bases; junction bases not matched to a gene: 9. This CDR3 comprises 15 residues. Some clones are missing from TCRdb's copy, which holds only in-frame ones; the method was immunoSEQ multiplex PCR. Here the sample spans 150,000 to 200,000 clones, about 89% being singletons. This specimen consisted of peripheral blood, obtained on day 0 of AZD1222 vaccination. The rearrangement uses TRBV28 and TRBJ1-2, with 9 bases aligning to TRBD1. The clonotype originates from an adult in good health. CDR3 nucleotides: TGTGCCAGCAGTTTAGCCTACAGGGGGCGTGGGGGCTACACCTTC. As protein: CASSLAYRGRGGYTF.